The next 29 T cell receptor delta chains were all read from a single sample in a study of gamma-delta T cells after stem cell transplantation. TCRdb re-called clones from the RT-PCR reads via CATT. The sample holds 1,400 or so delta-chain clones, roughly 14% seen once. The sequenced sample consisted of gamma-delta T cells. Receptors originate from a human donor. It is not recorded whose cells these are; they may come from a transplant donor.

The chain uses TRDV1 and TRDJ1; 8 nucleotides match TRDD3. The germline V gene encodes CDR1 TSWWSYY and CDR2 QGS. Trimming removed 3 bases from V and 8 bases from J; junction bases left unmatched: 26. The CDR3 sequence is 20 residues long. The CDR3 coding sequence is TGTGCTCTTGGGGAGGCTAGGTGTCTTTGGGGGATTGACCGAGAGCGGAAACTCATCTTT. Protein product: CALGEARCLWGIDRERKLIF.

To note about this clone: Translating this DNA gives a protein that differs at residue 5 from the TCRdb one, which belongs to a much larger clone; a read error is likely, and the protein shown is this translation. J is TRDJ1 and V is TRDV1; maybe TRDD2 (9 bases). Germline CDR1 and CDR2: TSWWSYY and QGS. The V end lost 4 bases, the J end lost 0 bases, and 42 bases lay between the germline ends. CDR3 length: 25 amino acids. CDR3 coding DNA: TGTGCTCTTGGGGTCCACCTTCCTACGGCGAAAATATTACTGGGGGCCCGGGCAGACACCGATAAACTCATCTTT. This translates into CALGVHLPTAKILLGARADTDKLIF.

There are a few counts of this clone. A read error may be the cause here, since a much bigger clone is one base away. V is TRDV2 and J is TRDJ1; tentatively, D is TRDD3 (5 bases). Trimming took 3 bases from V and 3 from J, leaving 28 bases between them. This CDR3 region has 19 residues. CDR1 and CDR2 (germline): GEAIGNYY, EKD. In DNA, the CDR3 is TGTGCCTGTGACTCCGTTGACCCTTACCGGGGGGTTCGCTCCGATAAACTCATCTTT. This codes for CACDSVDPYRGVRSDKLIF.

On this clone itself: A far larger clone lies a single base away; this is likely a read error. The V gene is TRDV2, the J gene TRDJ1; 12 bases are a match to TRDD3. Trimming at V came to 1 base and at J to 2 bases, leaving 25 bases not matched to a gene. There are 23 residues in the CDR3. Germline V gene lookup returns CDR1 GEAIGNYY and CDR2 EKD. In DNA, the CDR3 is TGTGCCTGTGACACTGGCACTGGGGGATACCACTATCAACGCATGAGGTGGACCGATAAACTCATCTTT. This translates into CACDTGTGGYHYQRMRWTDKLIF.

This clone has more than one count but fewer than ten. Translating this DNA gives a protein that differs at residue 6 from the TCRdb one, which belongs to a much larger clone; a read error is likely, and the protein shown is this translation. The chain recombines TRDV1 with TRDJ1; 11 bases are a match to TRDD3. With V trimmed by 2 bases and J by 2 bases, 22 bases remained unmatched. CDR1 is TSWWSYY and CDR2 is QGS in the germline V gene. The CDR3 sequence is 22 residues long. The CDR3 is CALGEIGLPLNWGISGTDKLIF. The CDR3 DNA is TGTGCTCTTGGGGAAATAGGCCTTCCTCTTAACTGGGGGATAAGTGGGACCGATAAACTCATCTTT.

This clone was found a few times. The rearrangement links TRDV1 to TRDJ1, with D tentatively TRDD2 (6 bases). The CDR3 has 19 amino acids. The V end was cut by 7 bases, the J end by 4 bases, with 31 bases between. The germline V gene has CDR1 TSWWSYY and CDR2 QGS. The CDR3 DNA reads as TGTGCTCTTGAGGACTTCCTTCCCGAACTAGTACTCGAGGGCGATAAACTCATCTTT. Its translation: CALEDFLPELVLEGDKLIF.

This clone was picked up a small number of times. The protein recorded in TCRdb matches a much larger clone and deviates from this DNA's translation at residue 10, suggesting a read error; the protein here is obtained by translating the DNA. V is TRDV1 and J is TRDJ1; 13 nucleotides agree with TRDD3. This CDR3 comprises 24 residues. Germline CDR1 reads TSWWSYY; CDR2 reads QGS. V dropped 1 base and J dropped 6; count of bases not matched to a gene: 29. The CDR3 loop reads CALGEPTILPPTGGLGDTRNKLIF. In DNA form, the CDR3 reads TGTGCTCTTGGGGAACCTACCATCCTCCCTCCTACGGGGGGACTGGGGGATACGCGGAATAAACTCATCTTT.

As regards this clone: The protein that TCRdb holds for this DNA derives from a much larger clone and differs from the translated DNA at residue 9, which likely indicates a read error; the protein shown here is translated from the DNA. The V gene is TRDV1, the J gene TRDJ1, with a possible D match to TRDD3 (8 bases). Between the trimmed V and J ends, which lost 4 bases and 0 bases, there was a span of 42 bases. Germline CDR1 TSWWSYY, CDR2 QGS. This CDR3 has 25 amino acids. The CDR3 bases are TGTGCTCTTGGGGCCCACCTTCCTGCGGCGAAAATATTACTGGGGGCCCGGGCAGACACCGATAAACTCATCTTT. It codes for CALGAHLPAAKILLGARADTDKLIF.

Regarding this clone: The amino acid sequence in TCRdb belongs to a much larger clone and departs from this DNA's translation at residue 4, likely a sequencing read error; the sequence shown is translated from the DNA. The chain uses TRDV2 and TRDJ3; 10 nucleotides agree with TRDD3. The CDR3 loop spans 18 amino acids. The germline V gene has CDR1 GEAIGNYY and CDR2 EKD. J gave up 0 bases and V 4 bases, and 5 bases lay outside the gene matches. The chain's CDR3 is CACELLGDNSWDTRQMFF. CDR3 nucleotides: TGTGCCTGTGAACTTCTGGGGGATAACTCCTGGGACACCCGACAGATGTTTTTC.

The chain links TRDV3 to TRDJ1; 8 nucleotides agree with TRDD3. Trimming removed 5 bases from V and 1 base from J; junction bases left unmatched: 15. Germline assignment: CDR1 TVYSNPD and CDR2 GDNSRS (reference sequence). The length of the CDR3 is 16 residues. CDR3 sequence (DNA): TGTGCCATCTCCGTACTGGGGGCCCCGGTCACCGATAAACTCATCTTT. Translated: CAISVLGAPVTDKLIF.

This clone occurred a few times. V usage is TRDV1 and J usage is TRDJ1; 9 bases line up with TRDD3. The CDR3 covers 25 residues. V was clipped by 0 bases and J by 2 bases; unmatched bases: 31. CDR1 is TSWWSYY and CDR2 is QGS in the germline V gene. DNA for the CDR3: TGTGCTCTTGGGGAACTAACCCTCACTTGGTTGCGGCCCACTTTCTTGCTGGGGGATACCGATAAACTCATCTTT. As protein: CALGELTLTWLRPTFLLGDTDKLIF.

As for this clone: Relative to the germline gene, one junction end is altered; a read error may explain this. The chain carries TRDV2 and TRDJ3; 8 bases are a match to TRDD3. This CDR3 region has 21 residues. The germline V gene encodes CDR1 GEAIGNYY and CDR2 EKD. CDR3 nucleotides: TGTGCCTGTGACTCGGCGACACTGGGGGTCCCCAGCTCCTGGGGCACCCGACAGATGTTTTTC. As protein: CACDSATLGVPSSWGTRQMFF.

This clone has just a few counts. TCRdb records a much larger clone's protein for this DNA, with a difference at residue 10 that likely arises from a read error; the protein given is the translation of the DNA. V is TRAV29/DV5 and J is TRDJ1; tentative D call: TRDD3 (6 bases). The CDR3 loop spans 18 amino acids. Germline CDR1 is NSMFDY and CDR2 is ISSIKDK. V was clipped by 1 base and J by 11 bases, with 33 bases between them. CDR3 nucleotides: TGTGCAGCAAGCCATTTTTCCTCATCCCTTACTGGGTCGGGGGTGCTCATCTTT. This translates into CAASHFSSSLTGSGVLIF.

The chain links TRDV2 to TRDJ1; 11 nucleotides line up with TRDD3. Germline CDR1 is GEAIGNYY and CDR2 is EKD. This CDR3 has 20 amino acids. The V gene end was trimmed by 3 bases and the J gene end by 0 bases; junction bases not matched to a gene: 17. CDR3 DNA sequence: TGTGCCTGTGACCCCGTAGGAGTACTGGGGGATATAAGGTACACCGATAAACTCATCTTT. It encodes CACDPVGVLGDIRYTDKLIF.

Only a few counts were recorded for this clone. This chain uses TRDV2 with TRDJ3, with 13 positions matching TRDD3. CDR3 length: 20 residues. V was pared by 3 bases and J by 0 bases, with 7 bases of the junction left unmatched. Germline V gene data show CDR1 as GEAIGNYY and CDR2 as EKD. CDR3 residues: CACDVLLGDTHSWDTRQMFF. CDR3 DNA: TGTGCCTGTGACGTATTACTGGGGGATACGCACTCCTGGGACACCCGACAGATGTTTTTC.

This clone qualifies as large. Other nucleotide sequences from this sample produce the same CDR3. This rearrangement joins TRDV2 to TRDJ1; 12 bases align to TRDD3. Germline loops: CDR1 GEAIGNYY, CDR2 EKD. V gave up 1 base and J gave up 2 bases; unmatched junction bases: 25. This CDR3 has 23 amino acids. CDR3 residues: CACDTGTGGYHDQRMRWTDKLIF. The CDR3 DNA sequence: TGTGCCTGTGACACTGGCACTGGGGGATACCACGATCAACGCATGAGGTGGACCGATAAACTCATCTTT.

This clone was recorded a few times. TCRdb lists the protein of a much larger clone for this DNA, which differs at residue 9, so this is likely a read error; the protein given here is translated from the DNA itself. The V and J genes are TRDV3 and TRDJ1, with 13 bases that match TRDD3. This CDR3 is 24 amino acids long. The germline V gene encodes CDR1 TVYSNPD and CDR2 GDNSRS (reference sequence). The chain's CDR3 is CAFNRKPPIRGLGDTRGNTDKLIF. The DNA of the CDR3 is TGTGCATTTAATCGGAAACCCCCAATACGGGGACTGGGGGATACGCGGGGGAACACCGATAAACTCATCTTT.

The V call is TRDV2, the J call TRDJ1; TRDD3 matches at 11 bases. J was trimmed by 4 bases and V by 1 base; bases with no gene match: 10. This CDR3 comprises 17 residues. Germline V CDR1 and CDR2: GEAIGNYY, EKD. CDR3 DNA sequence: TGTGCCTGTGACACATTGGGGGATACGCTTGTTGTCGATAAACTCATCTTT. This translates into CACDTLGDTLVVDKLIF.

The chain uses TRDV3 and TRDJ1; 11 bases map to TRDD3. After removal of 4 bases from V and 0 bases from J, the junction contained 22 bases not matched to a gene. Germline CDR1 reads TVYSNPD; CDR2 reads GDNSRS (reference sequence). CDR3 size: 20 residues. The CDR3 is CASSSFPPWGIPSYTDKLIF. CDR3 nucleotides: TGTGCCTCCTCGTCATTCCCACCCTGGGGGATACCCTCTTACACCGATAAACTCATCTTT.

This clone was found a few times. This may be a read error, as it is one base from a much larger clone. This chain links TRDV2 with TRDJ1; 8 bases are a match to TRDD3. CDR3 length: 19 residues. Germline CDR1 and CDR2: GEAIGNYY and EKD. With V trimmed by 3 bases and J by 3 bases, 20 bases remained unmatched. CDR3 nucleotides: TGTGCCTGTGACTCCGGTGACCCTTACTGGGGGGTTCGCTCCGATAAACTCATCTTT. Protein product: CACDSGDPYWGVRSDKLIF.

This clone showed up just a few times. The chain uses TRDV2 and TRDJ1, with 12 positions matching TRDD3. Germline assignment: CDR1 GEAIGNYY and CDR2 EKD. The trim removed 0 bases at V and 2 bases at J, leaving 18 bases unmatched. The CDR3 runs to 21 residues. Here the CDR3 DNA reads TGTGCCTGTGACACCGTGATTCCTATGGTGCTGGGGGATACGGGAACCGATAAACTCATCTTT. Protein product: CACDTVIPMVLGDTGTDKLIF.

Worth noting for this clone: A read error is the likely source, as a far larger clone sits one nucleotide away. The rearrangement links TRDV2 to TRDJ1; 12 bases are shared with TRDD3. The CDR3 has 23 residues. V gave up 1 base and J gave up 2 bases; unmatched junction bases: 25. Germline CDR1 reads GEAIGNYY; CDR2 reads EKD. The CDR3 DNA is TGTGCCTGTGACACTGGCACTGGGGGATACCACGATCAACTCATGAGGTGGACCGATAAACTCATCTTT. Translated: CACDTGTGGYHDQLMRWTDKLIF.

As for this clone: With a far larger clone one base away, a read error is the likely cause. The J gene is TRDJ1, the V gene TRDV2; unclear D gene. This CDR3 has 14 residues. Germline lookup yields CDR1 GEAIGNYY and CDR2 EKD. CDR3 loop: CACDHIANTGKLIF. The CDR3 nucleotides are TGTGCCTGTGACCATATTGCAAACACCGGTAAACTCATCTTT.

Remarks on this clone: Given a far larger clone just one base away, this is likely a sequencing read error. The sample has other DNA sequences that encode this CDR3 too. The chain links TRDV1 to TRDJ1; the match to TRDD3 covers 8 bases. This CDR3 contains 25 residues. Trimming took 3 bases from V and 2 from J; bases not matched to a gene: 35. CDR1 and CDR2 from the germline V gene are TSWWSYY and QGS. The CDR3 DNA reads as TGTGCTCTTGGGGAGCTTCCCCTTAACCCCCCACATCCTTGGGGGATGTGCCTGAAAACCGATAAACTCATCTTT. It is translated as CALGELPLNPPHPWGMCLKTDKLIF.

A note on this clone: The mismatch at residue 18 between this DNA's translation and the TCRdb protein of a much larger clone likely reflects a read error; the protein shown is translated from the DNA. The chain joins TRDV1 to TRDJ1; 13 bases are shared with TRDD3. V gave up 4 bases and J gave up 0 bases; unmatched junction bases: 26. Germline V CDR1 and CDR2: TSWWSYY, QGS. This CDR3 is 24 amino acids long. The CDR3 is CALGVSVPTLTYWGIRGYTDKLIF. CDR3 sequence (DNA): TGTGCTCTTGGGGTCTCAGTTCCTACTCTGACCTACTGGGGGATACGAGGGTACACCGATAAACTCATCTTT.

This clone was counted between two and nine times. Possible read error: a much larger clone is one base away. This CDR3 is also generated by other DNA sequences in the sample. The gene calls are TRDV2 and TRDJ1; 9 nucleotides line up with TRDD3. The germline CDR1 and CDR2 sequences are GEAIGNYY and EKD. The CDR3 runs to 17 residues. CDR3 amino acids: CACDTVGGIPYTDKLIF. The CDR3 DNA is TGTGCCTGCGACACCGTGGGGGGGATACCTTACACCGATAAACTCATCTTT.

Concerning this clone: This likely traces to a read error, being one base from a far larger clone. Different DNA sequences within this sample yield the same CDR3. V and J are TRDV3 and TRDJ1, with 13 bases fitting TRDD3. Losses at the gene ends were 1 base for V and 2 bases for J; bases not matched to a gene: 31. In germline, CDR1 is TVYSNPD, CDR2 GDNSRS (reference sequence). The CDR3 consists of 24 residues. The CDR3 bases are TGTGCCTTTAATCGGAAACCCCCACTACGGGGACTGGGGGATACGCGGGGGAATACCGATAAACTCATCTTT. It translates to CAFNRKPPLRGLGDTRGNTDKLIF.

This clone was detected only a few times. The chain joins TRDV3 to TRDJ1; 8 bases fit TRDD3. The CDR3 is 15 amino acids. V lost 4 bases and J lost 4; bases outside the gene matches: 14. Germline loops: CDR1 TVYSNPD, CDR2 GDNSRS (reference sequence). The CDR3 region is CACYLGYAVGDKLIF. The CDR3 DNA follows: TGTGCCTGTTATCTGGGATACGCTGTGGGCGATAAACTCATCTTT.

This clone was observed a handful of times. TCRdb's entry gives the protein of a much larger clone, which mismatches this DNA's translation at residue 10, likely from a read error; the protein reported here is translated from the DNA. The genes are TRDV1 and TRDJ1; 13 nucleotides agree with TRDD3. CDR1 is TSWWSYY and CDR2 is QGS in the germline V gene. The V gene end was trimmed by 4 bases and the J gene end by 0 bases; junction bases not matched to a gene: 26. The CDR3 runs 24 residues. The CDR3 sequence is CALGVSVPTRTYWGIRGHTDKLIF. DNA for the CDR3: TGTGCTCTTGGGGTCTCAGTTCCTACTCGGACCTACTGGGGGATACGAGGGCACACCGATAAACTCATCTTT.